What follows are 7 T cell receptor beta chains derived from one specimen sequenced in a study of CD8+ T cells in alopecia areata. In each case, RNA was isolated and then reverse transcribed into cDNA as the sequencing template. The data were produced by immunoSEQ multiplex PCR, yet TCRdb's version contains in-frame clones alone and is incomplete. The sample contains 150,000 to 200,000 clones, about three fifths of which appear only once. Treatment noted: oral pan-JAK inhibitor, 5-10 mg twice daily. This sample comprised CD4+ T cells sorted from blood, obtained between weeks 47 and 50, from a patient treated with tofacitinib. These receptors were obtained from a human donor with alopecia areata.

This clone has more than one count but fewer than ten. This rearrangement joins TRBV25-1 to TRBJ2-7, with D maybe TRBD1 (5 bases). This CDR3 has 16 amino acids. Germline V gene lookup returns CDR1 MGHDK and CDR2 SYGVNS. The ends were cut back, 1 base at V and 3 bases at J, with 16 bases in the middle. This CDR3 reads CASSEFKQVEVYEQYF. CDR3 coding DNA: TGTGCCAGCAGTGAATTTAAACAGGTTGAAGTCTACGAGCAGTACTTC.

V gene TRBV29-1 combines with J gene TRBJ2-3, with 8 nucleotides matching TRBD1. The CDR3 is made up of 15 amino acids. J was trimmed by 7 bases and V by 6 bases; bases with no gene match: 15. Germline V lookup: CDR1 SQVTM, CDR2 ANQGSEA. The DNA of the CDR3 is TGCAGCGTGGGGTCAGGGGGCTCCCGCTCTCATACGCAGTATTTT. The encoded protein is CSVGSGGSRSHTQYF.

This clone was seen more than once but under ten times. This chain connects TRBV15 to TRBJ1-1; D may be TRBD1 (5 bases). The V end lost 1 base, the J end lost 4 bases, and 13 bases lay between the germline ends. The CDR3 is 15 residues long. The germline V gene has CDR1 LNHNV and CDR2 YYDKDF (reference sequence). In DNA form, the CDR3 reads TGTGCCACCAGCAGAGTTGGGGGGACCCTCACTGAAGCTTTCTTT. Encoded protein: CATSRVGGTLTEAFF.

The chain's CDR3 is CASSPSGQQETQYF. DNA of the CDR3: TGTGCCAGCTCACCATCGGGACAGCAAGAGACCCAGTACTTC. V is TRBV18 and J is TRBJ2-5; 7 bases agree with TRBD1. This CDR3 contains 14 residues. V dropped 2 bases and J dropped 2; count of bases not matched to a gene: 2. CDR1 KGHSH and CDR2 LQKENI come from the germline V gene. The complete variable domain, with remaining parts taken from reference TRBV18 and TRBJ2-5, reads NAGVMQNPRHLVRRRGQEARLRCSPMKGHSHVYWYRQLPEEGLKFMVYLQKENIIDESGMPKERFSAEFPKEGPSILRIQQVVRGDSAAYFCASSPSGQQETQYFGPGTRLLVL.

This clone turned up a few times. This chain connects TRBV18 to TRBJ1-6, with 8 bases aligning to TRBD1. V lost 8 bases and J lost 7; bases outside the gene matches: 7. In germline, CDR1 is KGHSH, CDR2 LQKENI. The CDR3 is 14 amino acids. CDR3 nucleotide sequence: TGTGCCAGCACAGGGGGGACAGTCAATTCACCCCTCCACTTT. It specifies CASTGGTVNSPLHF. The full variable domain, with the rest looked up from reference TRBV18 and TRBJ1-6, is NAGVMQNPRHLVRRRGQEARLRCSPMKGHSHVYWYRQLPEEGLKFMVYLQKENIIDESGMPKERFSAEFPKEGPSILRIQQVVRGDSAAYFCASTGGTVNSPLHFGNGTRLTVT.

This clone was recorded only once. The CDR3 DNA reads as TGCAGCGTTACCGAGGGGGGGGGCAGAGATACGCAGTATTTT. It specifies CSVTEGGGRDTQYF. The chain couples TRBV29-1 to TRBJ2-3; a possible D gene is TRBD2 (7 bases). There are 14 residues in the CDR3. V was trimmed by 5 bases and J by 5 bases, leaving 17 bases between them. The germline CDR1 and CDR2 sequences are SQVTM and ANQGSEA.

The V gene is TRBV5-1, the J gene TRBJ2-3; D is undetermined. The CDR3 contains 15 residues. The germline V gene encodes CDR1 SGHRS and CDR2 YFSETQ. Deletions cut 0 bases from V and 2 bases from J, with 10 bases between. CDR3 nucleotide sequence: TGCGCCAGCAGCTTGGTGGGCAGCAACACAGATACGCAGTATTTT. Translated: CASSLVGSNTDTQYF.